Below, 11 T cell receptor beta chains from the same sample are listed, as sequenced in a study of T cells after yellow fever vaccination. TCRdb re-derived calls from the 5' RACE reads in MiXCR, one entry per CDR3 protein. The table shows 70,000 to 80,000 distinct CDR3 sequences, with approximately 7.3% occurring only once. The material was CD8+ T cells sorted from PBMCs, obtained more than 8 days after the first yellow fever vaccination. The receptors were gathered from a man aged 18 to 30 who received the YFV17D yellow fever vaccine.

At least ten counts were recorded for this clonotype. The V and J genes are TRBV5-5 and TRBJ2-1; 7 bases align to TRBD1. CDR1 and CDR2 from the germline V gene are SGHKS and YYEKEE (reference sequence). The CDR3 sequence is 14 residues long. V lost 3 bases to trimming and J lost 5 bases; unmatched junction nucleotides: 5. The CDR3, as DNA: TGTGCCAGCAGCTGGTTTACAGGGGACAATGAGCAGTTCTTC. Its translation: CASSWFTGDNEQFF.

The CDR3 sequence: CASRHRSSGANVLTF. The CDR3 DNA sequence: TGTGCCAGTAGGCACAGAAGCTCTGGGGCCAACGTCCTGACTTTC. This chain links TRBV19 with TRBJ2-6; no firm D call. Trimming pared 6 bases from V and 0 bases from J, leaving 9 bases between. The CDR3 contains 15 residues. In germline, CDR1 is LNHDA, CDR2 SQIVND (reference sequence).

The sample holds many counts of this clonotype. The DNA of the CDR3 is TGCGCCAGCAGTCAGACGAAGGAGACCCAGTACTTC. Protein: CASSQTKETQYF. The chain has TRBV4-1 and TRBJ2-5; D gene unclear. Trimming took 6 bases from V and 5 from J, leaving 10 bases between them. Germline CDR1 reads MGHRA; CDR2 reads YSYEKL. This CDR3 region has 12 residues.

This rearrangement joins TRBV20-1 to TRBJ1-6; D remains ambiguous. The germline V gene has CDR1 DFQATT and CDR2 SNEGSKA (reference sequence). The CDR3 has 16 amino acids. Trimming cost V 6 bases and J 5 bases, with 20 bases left between them. CDR3 sequence (DNA): TGCAGTGCCACGGCTCAGTTCGGGGTGGATAATTCACCCCTCCACTTT. Translating gives CSATAQFGVDNSPLHF.

This clonotype was detected a few times. J is TRBJ2-7 and V is TRBV2; TRBD1 agrees at 9 bases. The CDR3 totals 16 residues. The ends lost 3 bases at V and 4 bases at J; junction bases unmatched: 10. The V gene's germline CDR1 is SNHLY and CDR2 FYNNEI. CDR3 in amino acids: CASSDWGQGKGYEQYF. Here the CDR3 DNA reads TGTGCCAGCAGTGATTGGGGACAGGGAAAAGGATACGAGCAGTACTTC.

This clonotype was detected ten times or more. This chain uses TRBV7-9 with TRBJ1-3; weak D call: TRBD1 (5 bases). The V and J ends lost 11 bases and 0 bases respectively, with 11 bases between them. Germline CDR1 reads SEHNR; CDR2 reads FQNEAQ (reference sequence). The CDR3 is made up of 13 amino acids. The CDR3 DNA follows: TGTGCCCACGCGGGGCGCTCTGGAAACACCATATATTTT. Translating gives CAHAGRSGNTIYF.

The chain joins TRBV14 to TRBJ1-6, with 7 bases matching TRBD1. The V segment lost 2 bases and the J segment 0 bases; nucleotides outside the gene matches: 7. Germline CDR1 reads SGHDN; CDR2 reads FVKESK. This CDR3 has 18 amino acids. CDR3 nucleotide sequence: TGTGCCAGCAGCCAAAACAGGGGCCCCCGCTCCTATAATTCACCCCTCCACTTT. Amino acid sequence: CASSQNRGPRSYNSPLHF.

This clonotype was counted between two and nine times. The chain employs TRBV9 and TRBJ2-2; 9 bases match TRBD2. The V gene end was trimmed by 6 bases and the J gene end by 3 bases; junction bases not matched to a gene: 3. The CDR3 is 14 amino acids. Germline loops: CDR1 SGDLS, CDR2 YYNGEE. The CDR3 nucleotides are TGTGCCAGCACCGCGGGGGGGGACACCGGGGAGCTGTTTTTT. Translating gives CASTAGGDTGELFF.

This clonotype was seen only a few times. The chain uses TRBV7-2 and TRBJ1-3; D unclear. The germline V and J ends were trimmed by 2 bases and 0 bases, with 14 bases remaining between them. CDR3 length equals 17 residues. CDR1 and CDR2 from the germline V gene are SGHTA and FQGNSA. The CDR3 region is CASSLLLSGSSGNTIYF. Written as DNA, the CDR3 is TGTGCCAGCAGCTTATTGCTTTCAGGAAGCTCTGGAAACACCATATATTTT.

Worth noting for this clonotype: A junction end diverges from the germline sequence, so it may reflect a read error. The chain has TRBV6-1 and TRBJ1-3; D is perhaps TRBD1 (5 bases). Germline assignment: CDR1 MNHNS and CDR2 SASEGT. This CDR3 spans 14 amino acids. Here the CDR3 reads CASREWGNGNTIYF. CDR3 nucleotide sequence: TGTGCCAGCCGTGAATGGGGGAACGGAAACACCATATATTTT.

This clonotype was picked up a small number of times. This sequence joins TRBV5-6 and TRBJ2-4; D unresolved. This CDR3 has 13 residues. The germline V and J ends were trimmed by 0 bases and 4 bases, with 5 bases remaining between them. In germline, CDR1 is SGHDT, CDR2 YYEEEE. CDR3 in amino acids: CASSLAAKNIQYF. CDR3 DNA sequence: TGTGCCAGCAGCTTGGCCGCGAAAAACATTCAGTACTTC. Full variable domain (outside the CDR3, taken from reference TRBV5-6 and TRBJ2-4): DAGVTQSPTHLIKTRGQQVTLRCSPKSGHDTVSWYQQALGQGPQFIFQYYEEEERQRGNFPDRFSGHQFPNYSSELNVNALLLGDSALYLCASSLAAKNIQYFGAGTRLSVL.